This T cell receptor (beta chain) derives from a study of T cell changes during pregnancy in multiple sclerosis. Libraries were prepared by immunoSEQ multiplex PCR; TCRdb keeps only in-frame clonotypes and omits some of them. The data contain some 12,000 clones, approximately 90% of them singletons. This CDR3 comprises 17 residues. Germline loops: CDR1 MRHNA, CDR2 SNTAGT. Trimming took 0 bases from V and 9 from J; bases not matched to a gene: 9. This clonotype was obtained from a female donor in good health, enrolled as a control in a pregnancy study. The V gene is TRBV6-4, the J gene TRBJ2-1, with TRBD2 identical over 12 bases. Sequencing was performed on CD8+ T cells from peripheral blood mononuclear cells, taken in the second trimester of pregnancy. The CDR3 sequence is CASSDSPGTSGPGEQFF. The CDR3 DNA reads as TGTGCCAGCAGTGACTCACCTGGGACTAGCGGGCCGGGTGAGCAGTTCTTC.